This section outlines one T cell receptor (beta chain) sequence together with its context. No antigen is known for it. Roughly 9.5 milliliters of peripheral blood were drawn from each donor into EDTA-treated tubes. Each sample had at least 6.5 million PBMCs isolated. This specimen belongs to a study of blood T cells in healthy people across ages. A sample-barcoded 5' primer and a J-beta primer mix were used in a second PCR of roughly 7 to 11 cycles. TCRdb independently ran MiXCR on the 5' RACE reads; one entry per CDR3 protein. The table lists 790,000 or so distinct CDR3 sequences, about 47% of them singletons, with around a sixth in the top ten. The study, taken as a whole, reports: Diversity estimated from one million T cells was considered an underestimate.

Germline V gene lookup returns CDR1 SNHLY and CDR2 FYNNEI. This CDR3 is built from 16 residues. The ends were cut back, 2 bases at V and 0 bases at J, with 8 bases in the middle. This chain joins TRBV2 and TRBJ2-6, with D uncertain. The sequenced sample was blood. The TCR comes from an elderly man in good health. The CDR3 is CASSERANSGANVLTF. The CDR3 nucleotides read TGTGCCAGCAGTGAAAGGGCCAACTCTGGGGCCAACGTCCTGACTTTC.